Listed below are T cell receptor beta chains from one sample, sequenced in a study of cytomegalovirus exposure and HLA in healthy donors. Measured with immunoSEQ multiplex PCR; TCRdb has only the in-frame clones, and not every one. The data show around 210,000 clones, 82% seen once. Sequences were obtained from PBMCs. The receptors were sampled from a woman aged 40-49 years in good health and CMV-seronegative. CDR3s leave out the opening cysteine and the closing phenylalanine or tryptophan.

V gene	J gene	CDR3 protein
TRBV4-1	TRBJ1-5	ASSQGGNRLFNQPQH
TRBV18	TRBJ1-2	ASSPNRAEANYGYT
TRBV5-1	TRBJ2-7	ASSLGGPDYEQY
TRBV18	TRBJ1-2	ASSPSHSTDYGYT
TRBV2	TRBJ1-5	ASTSMGASQPQH
TRBV13	TRBJ1-1	ASSIIRGRGAETEAF
TRBV7-2	TRBJ1-6	ASSLSGNSPLH
TRBV5-6	TRBJ1-1	ASSPGFSIEAF
TRBV7-2	TRBJ1-5	ASSAQRNQPQH
TRBV10-3	TRBJ2-1	AISESIGSGYNEQF
TRBV5-4	TRBJ2-3	ASSFMGGTDTQY
TRBV5-1	TRBJ1-3	ASSSGQVQGNTIY
TRBV7-8	TRBJ2-1	ASSTGLAGVGEQF
TRBV7-9	TRBJ2-4	ASSSQENIQY
TRBV5-1	TRBJ2-1	ASSLAQGGGEQF
TRBV7-2	TRBJ2-5	ASSFGGGDLVQY
TRBV6-6	TRBJ2-7	ASSYLDSQY
TRBV27	TRBJ2-4	ASSSVIAKNIQY
TRBV10-1	TRBJ2-2	ASSASVEGGELF
TRBV6-1	TRBJ1-4	ASSVVTGTANEKLF
TRBV7-8	TRBJ1-4	ASSLRGLANEKLF
TRBV2	TRBJ2-1	ASRKDRGSYNEQF
TRBV5-8	TRBJ2-2	ASSLRVVANTGELF
TRBV2	TRBJ1-4	ASSGSRTVGVF
TRBV27	TRBJ2-5	ASSIHGGAEETQY
TRBV28	TRBJ2-7	ASSLEVSGTYEQY
TRBV7-3	TRBJ2-7	ASSTGTLSRQY
TRBV7-3	TRBJ2-2	ASSHPIAGTNTGELF
TRBV11-2	TRBJ2-3	ASSIRDTQY
TRBV11-1	TRBJ1-2	ASSLEAGDGYT
TRBV19	TRBJ2-7	ATSGTSGMEQY
TRBV19	TRBJ2-7	ASSPGSRSPYEQY
TRBV2	TRBJ2-1	ASRQSGRANNEQF
TRBV30	TRBJ2-5	AWSVMGGTQY
TRBV9	TRBJ2-1	ASSARLAATYNEQF
TRBV28	TRBJ2-7	ASSPYGGGLAGGSYEQY
TRBV18	TRBJ1-1	ASSPPRGMNTEAF
TRBV19	TRBJ1-5	ASSGQGRWPQH
TRBV19	TRBJ1-5	ASSRAGAQPQH